This T cell receptor (beta chain) was captured in a study of human T cells and chemical hapten exposure. The CDR3 has 14 residues. CDR1 is MNHEY, CDR2 SMNVEV, per germline (reference sequence). The V gene end was trimmed by 6 bases and the J gene end by 5 bases; junction bases not matched to a gene: 6. Described time point: pre-sensitization, week 0. Treatment here: therapeutic diphenylcyclopropenone sensitization with weekly scalp DPC. One entry per CDR3 protein, called by TCRdb with MiXCR from the RACE reads. Here the sample spans some 250,000 distinct CDR3 sequences, 7.7% being singletons. This clonotype appeared many times.

The input for sequencing was whole blood, taken in connection with sensitization to the hapten diphenylcyclopropenone (DPC). The rearrangement links TRBV27 to TRBJ2-7; TRBD1 agrees at 11 bases. The origin of this receptor is a man aged 18 to 29 with alopecia areata. Some clones in this sample may be carry-over from other donors' samples. The CDR3 region has the DNA TGTGCCAGCAGACAGGGACAGGGGGGCCACGAGCAGTACGTC. Amino acid sequence: CASRQGQGGHEQYV.